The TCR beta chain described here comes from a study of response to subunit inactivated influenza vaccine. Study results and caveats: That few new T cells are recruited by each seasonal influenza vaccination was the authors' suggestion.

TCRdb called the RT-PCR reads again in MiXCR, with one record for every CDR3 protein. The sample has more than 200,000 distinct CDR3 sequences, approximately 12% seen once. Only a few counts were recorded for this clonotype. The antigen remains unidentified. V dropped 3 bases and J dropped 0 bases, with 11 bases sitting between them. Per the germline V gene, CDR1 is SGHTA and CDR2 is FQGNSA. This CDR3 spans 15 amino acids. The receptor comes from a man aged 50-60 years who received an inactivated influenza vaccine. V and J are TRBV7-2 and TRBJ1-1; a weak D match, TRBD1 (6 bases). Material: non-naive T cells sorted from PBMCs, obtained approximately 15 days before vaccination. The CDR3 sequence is CASSFADRMNTEAFF. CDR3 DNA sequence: TGTGCCAGCAGCTTTGCCGACAGGATGAACACTGAAGCTTTCTTT.